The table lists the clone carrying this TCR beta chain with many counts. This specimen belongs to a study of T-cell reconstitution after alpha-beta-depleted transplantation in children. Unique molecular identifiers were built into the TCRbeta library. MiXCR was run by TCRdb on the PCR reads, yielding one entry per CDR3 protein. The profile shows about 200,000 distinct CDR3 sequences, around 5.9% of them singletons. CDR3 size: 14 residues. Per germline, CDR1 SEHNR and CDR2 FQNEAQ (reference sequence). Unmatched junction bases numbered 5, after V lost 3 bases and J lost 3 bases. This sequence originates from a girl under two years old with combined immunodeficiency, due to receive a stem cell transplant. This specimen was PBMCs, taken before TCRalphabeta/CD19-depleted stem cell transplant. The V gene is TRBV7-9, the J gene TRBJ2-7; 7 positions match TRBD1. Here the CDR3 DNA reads TGTGCCAGCAGCTTTAGGGACAGAGTCTACGAGCAGTACTTC. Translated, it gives CASSFRDRVYEQYF.